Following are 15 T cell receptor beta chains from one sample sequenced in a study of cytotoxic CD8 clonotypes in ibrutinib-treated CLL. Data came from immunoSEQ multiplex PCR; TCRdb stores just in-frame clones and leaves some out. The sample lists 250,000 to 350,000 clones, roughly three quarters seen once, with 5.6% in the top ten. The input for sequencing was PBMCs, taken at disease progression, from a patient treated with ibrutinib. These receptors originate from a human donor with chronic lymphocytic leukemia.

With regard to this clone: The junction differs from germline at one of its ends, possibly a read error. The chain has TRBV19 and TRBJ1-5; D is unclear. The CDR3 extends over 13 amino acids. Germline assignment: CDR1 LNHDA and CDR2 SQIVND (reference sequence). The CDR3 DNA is TGTGCCAGTAGTCTAGACTGGGGTCAGCCCCAGCATTTT. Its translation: CASSLDWGQPQHF.

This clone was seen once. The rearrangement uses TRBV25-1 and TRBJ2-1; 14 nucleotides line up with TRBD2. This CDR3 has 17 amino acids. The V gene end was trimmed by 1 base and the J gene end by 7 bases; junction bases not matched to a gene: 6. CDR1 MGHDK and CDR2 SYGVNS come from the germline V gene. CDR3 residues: CASSEWRLAGGENEQFF. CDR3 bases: TGTGCCAGCAGTGAATGGCGACTAGCGGGGGGGGAAAATGAGCAGTTCTTC. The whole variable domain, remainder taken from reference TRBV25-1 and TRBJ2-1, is EADIYQTPRYLVIGTGKKITLECSQTMGHDKMYWYQQDPGMELHLIHYSYGVNSTEKGDLSSESTVSRIRTEHFPLTLESARPSHTSQYLCASSEWRLAGGENEQFFGPGTRLTVL.

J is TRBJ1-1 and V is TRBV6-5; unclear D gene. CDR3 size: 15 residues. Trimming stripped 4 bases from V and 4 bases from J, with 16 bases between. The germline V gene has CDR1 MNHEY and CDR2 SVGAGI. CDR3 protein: CASSSIPEGSTEAFF. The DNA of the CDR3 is TGTGCCAGCAGTTCCATTCCAGAGGGCAGCACTGAAGCTTTCTTT.

The CDR3 spells CASSPPNYSGNTIYF. CDR3 nucleotide sequence: TGTGCCAGCTCACCACCGAACTACTCTGGAAACACCATATATTTT. This sequence joins TRBV18 and TRBJ1-3; D remains unclear. CDR3 size: 15 residues. Trimming removed 0 bases from V and 0 bases from J, with 6 bases in between. Per germline, CDR1 KGHSH and CDR2 LQKENI. Full variable domain (remainder filled in from reference TRBV18 and TRBJ1-3): NAGVMQNPRHLVRRRGQEARLRCSPMKGHSHVYWYRQLPEEGLKFMVYLQKENIIDESGMPKERFSAEFPKEGPSILRIQQVVRGDSAAYFCASSPPNYSGNTIYFGEGSWLTVV.

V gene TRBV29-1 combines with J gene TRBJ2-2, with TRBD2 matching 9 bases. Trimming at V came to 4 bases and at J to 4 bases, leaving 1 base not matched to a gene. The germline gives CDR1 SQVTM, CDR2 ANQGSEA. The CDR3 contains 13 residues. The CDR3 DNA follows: TGCAGCGTTGTTAGCGGGAGCACCGGGGAGCTGTTTTTT. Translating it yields CSVVSGSTGELFF.

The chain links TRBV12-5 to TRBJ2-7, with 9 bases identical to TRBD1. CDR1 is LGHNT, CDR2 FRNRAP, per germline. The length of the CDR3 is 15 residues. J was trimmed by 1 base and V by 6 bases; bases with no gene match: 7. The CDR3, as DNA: TGTGCTAGTGGGCCCGCCGGGACAGGGTCCTACGAGCAGTACTTC. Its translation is CASGPAGTGSYEQYF.

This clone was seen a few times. This chain's CDR3 is CASTTGGASRRPQHF. Here the CDR3 DNA reads TGTGCCAGCACCACAGGGGGTGCCTCTCGTAGGCCCCAGCATTTT. The rearrangement links TRBV6-6 to TRBJ1-5; 8 nucleotides line up with TRBD1. Germline-derived CDR1 and CDR2 are MNHNY and SVGAGI (reference sequence). Trimming removed 7 bases from V and 9 bases from J; junction bases left unmatched: 14. The length of the CDR3 is 15 residues.

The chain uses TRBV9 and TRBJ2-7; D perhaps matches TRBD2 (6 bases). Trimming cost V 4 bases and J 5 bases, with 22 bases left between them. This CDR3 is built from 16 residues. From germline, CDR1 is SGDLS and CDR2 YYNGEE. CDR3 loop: CASSPVAGWGLHEQYF. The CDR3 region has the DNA TGTGCCAGCAGCCCGGTGGCGGGATGGGGTCTACACGAGCAGTACTTC. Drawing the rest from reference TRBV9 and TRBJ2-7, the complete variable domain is DSGVTQTPKHLITATGQRVTLRCSPRSGDLSVYWYQQSLDQGLQFLIQYYNGEERAKGNILERFSAQQFPDLHSELNLSSLELGDSALYFCASSPVAGWGLHEQYFGPGTRLTVT.

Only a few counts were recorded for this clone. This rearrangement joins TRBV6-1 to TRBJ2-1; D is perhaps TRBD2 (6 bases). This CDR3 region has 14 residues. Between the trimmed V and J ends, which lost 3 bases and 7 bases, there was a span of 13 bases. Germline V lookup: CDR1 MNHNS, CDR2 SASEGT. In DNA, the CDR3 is TGTGCCAGCAGTGAGTCGGGAGCTTGGAATGAGCAGTTCTTC. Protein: CASSESGAWNEQFF.

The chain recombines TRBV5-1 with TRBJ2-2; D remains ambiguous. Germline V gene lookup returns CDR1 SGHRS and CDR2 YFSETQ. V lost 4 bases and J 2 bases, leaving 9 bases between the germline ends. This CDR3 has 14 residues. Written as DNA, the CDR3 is TGCGCCAGCAGCCACCTCAGCAACACCGGGGAGCTGTTTTTT. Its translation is CASSHLSNTGELFF.

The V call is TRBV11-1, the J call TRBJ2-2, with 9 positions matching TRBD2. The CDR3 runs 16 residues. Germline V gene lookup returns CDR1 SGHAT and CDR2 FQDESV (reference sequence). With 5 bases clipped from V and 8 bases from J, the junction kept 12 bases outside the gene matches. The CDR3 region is CASSPGRGGPAGELFF. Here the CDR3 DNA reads TGTGCCAGCAGCCCCGGGCGGGGGGGCCCCGCTGGGGAGCTGTTTTTT.

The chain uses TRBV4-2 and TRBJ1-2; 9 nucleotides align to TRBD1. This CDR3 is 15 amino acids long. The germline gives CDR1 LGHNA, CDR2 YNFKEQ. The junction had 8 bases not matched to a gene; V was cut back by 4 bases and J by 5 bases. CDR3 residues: CASSRRTGEEYGYTF. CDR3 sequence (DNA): TGTGCCAGCAGCCGACGGACAGGGGAAGAGTATGGCTACACCTTC.

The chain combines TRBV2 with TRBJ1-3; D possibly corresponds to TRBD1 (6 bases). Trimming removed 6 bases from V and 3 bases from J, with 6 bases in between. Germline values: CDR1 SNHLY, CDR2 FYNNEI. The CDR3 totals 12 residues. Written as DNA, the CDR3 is TGTGCCAGCAGGGACAGTGGAAACACCATATATTTT. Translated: CASRDSGNTIYF. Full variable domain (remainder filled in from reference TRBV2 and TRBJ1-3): EPEVTQTPSHQVTQMGQEVILRCVPISNHLYFYWYRQILGQKVEFLVSFYNNEISEKSEIFDDQFSVERPDGSNFTLKIRSTKLEDSAMYFCASRDSGNTIYFGEGSWLTVV.

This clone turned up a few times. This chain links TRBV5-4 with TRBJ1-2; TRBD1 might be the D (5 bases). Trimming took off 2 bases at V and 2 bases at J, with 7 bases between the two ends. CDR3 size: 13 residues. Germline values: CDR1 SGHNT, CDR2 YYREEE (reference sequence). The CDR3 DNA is TGTGCCAGCAGCTTATCAGGGAACTATGGCTACACCTTC. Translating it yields CASSLSGNYGYTF.

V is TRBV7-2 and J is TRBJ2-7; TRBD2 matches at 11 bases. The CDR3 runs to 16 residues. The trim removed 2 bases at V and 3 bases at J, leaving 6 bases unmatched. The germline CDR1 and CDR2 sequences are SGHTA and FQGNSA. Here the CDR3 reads CASSLTRLAGNYEQYF. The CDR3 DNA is TGTGCCAGCAGCTTAACCAGACTAGCGGGGAACTACGAGCAGTACTTC.